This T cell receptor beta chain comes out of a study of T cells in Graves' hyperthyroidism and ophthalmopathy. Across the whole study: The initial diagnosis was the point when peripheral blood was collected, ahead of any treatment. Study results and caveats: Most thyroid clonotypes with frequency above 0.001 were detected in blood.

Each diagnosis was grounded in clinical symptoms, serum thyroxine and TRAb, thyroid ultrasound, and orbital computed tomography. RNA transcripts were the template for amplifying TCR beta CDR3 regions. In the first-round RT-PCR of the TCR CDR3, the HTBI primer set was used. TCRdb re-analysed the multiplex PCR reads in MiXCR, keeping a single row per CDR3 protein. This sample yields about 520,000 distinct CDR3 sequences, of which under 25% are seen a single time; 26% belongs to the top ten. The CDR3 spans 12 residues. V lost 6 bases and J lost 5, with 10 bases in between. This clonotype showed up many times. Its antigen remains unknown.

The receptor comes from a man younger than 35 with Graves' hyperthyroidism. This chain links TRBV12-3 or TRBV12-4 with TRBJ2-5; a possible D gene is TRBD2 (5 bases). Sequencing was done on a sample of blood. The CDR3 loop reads CASRALGETQYF. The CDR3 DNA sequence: TGTGCCAGCAGGGCACTAGGGGAGACCCAGTACTTC.